This note documents a single T cell receptor beta chain sequence. A sample-barcoded 5' primer and a J-beta primer mix were used in a second PCR of roughly 7 to 11 cycles. TCRdb ran MiXCR on the 5' RACE reads and lists one entry per CDR3 protein. Of fewer than 2 million distinct CDR3 sequences in the sample, roughly two fifths are singletons; the top ten hold roughly 23%. The data were taken from a study of blood T cells in healthy people across ages. This CDR3 region has 15 residues. Germline V gene lookup returns CDR1 LGHNA and CDR2 YSLEER. The V end was cut by 3 bases, the J end by 5 bases, with 15 bases between.

Sequencing was done on a sample of blood. The chain combines TRBV4-3 with TRBJ2-3, with TRBD2 as a possible D gene (7 bases). The receptor was isolated from a human donor in good health. The CDR3 spells CASSHLRGAGDTQYF. CDR3 in DNA: TGCGCCAGCAGCCATCTACGGGGGGCTGGAGATACGCAGTATTTT.